This T cell receptor beta chain was captured in a study of blood T cell repertoires in COVID-19 (TCRdb year 2020). Notes on the research overall: The collaborator samples originated in the United States, Italy and Spain and spanned the acute and convalescent phases of COVID-19. The prospective study material was composed of cDNA or gDNA derived from T cells, B-cell-depleted T cells, or PBMCs. Deeply sampled blood TCRbeta repertoires from subjects exposed to, actively infected with, or recovered from COVID-19 were included in the dataset. The repertoires were made available in a free public database intended to serve as a resource for research on the immune response to SARS-CoV-2. The samples were drawn from the first 160 participants of the ongoing ImmuneRACE study and from some 1,300 subjects provided by 6 global collaborators. Nearly every sample came with metadata listing a de-identified subject ID, COVID-19 status, age in years and sex. HLA class I and class II types, where available, came from metadata supplied by the sample provider rather than from assay-based typing. Summary of the overall study and its limitations: The amount of clinical and demographic metadata varied by source and participant and was provided uncurated.

The CDR3 goes from the cysteine to the phenylalanine over 14 residues. Only CDR3 DNA remains: 42 bases, in frame from the first base. The germline V gene sets CDR1 to SGHRS and CDR2 to YFSETQ. The trim is 3 bases for V and 2 bases for J, with a gap of 11 bases between the germline ends. The collaborating institutions used their own protocols to collect whole blood in K2EDTA tubes. For TCRbeta analysis, collaborators shipped samples in one of three forms: frozen whole blood, isolated PBMCs, or DNA extracted from either of those sample types. To note about this clone: Its cognate antigen has yet to be identified. Qualities for individual bases were not recorded, and no much larger clone is one base off.

TCRbeta CDR3 regions were amplified from genomic DNA by means of the immunoSEQ Assay, a bias-controlled multiplex PCR. Processing in the source paper ran as follows. Within the assay, amplification of reference gene primers was used to estimate how many nucleated cells each sample contained. Sequence reads were collapsed and filtered to measure the absolute abundance of every unique TCRbeta CDR3 rearrangement. For each sample, productive Simpson clonality was calculated as the square root of Simpson's diversity index across productive rearrangements. TCRdb retrieved this table from immuneACCESS and kept in-frame rearrangements only. Not all clones are present; in checked studies, unresolved V genes account for under half, and no reason is known for the remainder. V, J and clone size are taken as reported in that table, and D and trimming were inferred from the DNA itself. For this sample the table gives about 160,000 clones, of which 70% to 85% were detected only once. Around a fifth of the sample lies in the top ten.

The rearrangement combines TRBV5-1 with TRBJ1-2; TRBD1 might be the D gene, on 5 matching bases. The TCR was taken from a woman of 80 years or more with acute or convalescent COVID-19. Specimen: peripheral blood. The bases are TGCGCCAGCAGCTGGGGGGGACTGAACTATGGCTACACCTTC. Protein translation: CASSWGGLNYGYTF.